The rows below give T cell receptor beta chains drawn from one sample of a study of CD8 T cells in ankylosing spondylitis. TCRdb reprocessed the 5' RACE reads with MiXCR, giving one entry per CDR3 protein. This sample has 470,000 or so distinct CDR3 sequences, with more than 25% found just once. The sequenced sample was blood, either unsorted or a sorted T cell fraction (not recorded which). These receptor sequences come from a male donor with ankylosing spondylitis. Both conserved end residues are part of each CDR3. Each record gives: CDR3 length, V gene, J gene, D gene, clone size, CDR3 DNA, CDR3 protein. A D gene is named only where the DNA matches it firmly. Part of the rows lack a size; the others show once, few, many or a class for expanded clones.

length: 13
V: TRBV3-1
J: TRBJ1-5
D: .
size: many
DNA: TGTGCCAGCAGCCAACAGGGGAATCAGCCCCAGCATTTT
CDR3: CASSQQGNQPQHF

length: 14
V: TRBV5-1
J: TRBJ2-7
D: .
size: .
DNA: TGCGCCAGCAGCTTACGACACAACTGGAACGAGCAGTACTTC
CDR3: CASSLRHNWNEQYF

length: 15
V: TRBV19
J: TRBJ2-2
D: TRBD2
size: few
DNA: TGTGCCAGTAGCATACTAGCGGAGAACACCGGGGAGCTGTTTTTT
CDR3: CASSILAENTGELFF

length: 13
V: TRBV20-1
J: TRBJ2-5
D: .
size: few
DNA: TGCAGTGCGTTGGAGGGTGGGGGGGAGACCCAGTACTTC
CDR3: CSALEGGGETQYF

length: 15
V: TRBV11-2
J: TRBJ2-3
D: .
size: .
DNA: TGTGCCAGCAGCTACAGGACGGCTAGCACAGATACGCAGTATTTT
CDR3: CASSYRTASTDTQYF

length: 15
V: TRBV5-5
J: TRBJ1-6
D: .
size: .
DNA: TGTGCCAGCAGCTTGGGGGGGGGTGGTAATTCACCCCTCCACTTT
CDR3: CASSLGGGGNSPLHF

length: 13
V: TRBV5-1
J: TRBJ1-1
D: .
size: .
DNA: TGCGCCAGCGGGAACAGGGTGAACACTGAAGCTTTCTTT
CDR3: CASGNRVNTEAFF

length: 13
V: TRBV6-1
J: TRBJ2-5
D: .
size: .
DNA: TGTGCCAGCAGTGAACTAGCGTCGGAGACCCAGTACTTC
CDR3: CASSELASETQYF

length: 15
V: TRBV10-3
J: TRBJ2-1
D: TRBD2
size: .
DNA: TGTGCCATCAGTGATAGCTCTAGCGGGTTGAATGAGCAGTTCTTC
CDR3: CAISDSSSGLNEQFF

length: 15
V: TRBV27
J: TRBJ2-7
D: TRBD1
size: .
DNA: TGTGCCAGCAGTCCCACCGGGACAGGGTTCTCCGAGCAGTACTTC
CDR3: CASSPTGTGFSEQYF

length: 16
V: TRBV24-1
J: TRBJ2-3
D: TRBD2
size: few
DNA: TGTGCCACCAGTGACAGGACTAGCGGGAGAAGGGATACGCAGTATTTT
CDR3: CATSDRTSGRRDTQYF

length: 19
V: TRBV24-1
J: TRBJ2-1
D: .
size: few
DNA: TGTGCCACCAGTGATTTGCCAGGGGGCCATAGCGGGGAGCACCATGAGCAGTTCTTC
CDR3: CATSDLPGGHSGEHHEQFF

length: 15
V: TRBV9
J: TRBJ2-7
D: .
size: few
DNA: TGTGCCAGCAGCGTAGGCCCTAGGTCGCCCTACGAGCAGTACTTC
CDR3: CASSVGPRSPYEQYF

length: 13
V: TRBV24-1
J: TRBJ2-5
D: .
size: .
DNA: TGTGCCACCAGTGAGTCAGGGTTGGAGACCCAGTACTTC
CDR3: CATSESGLETQYF

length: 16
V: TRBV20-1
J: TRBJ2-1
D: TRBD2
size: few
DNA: TGCAGTGCTAGTAATTGGCCTAGCGGGCTTTACAATGAGCAGTTCTTC
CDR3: CSASNWPSGLYNEQFF

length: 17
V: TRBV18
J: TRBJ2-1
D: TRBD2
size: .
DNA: TGTGCCAGCTCACGGGGACTAGCGGGAAAGATCGACAATGAGCAGTTCTTC
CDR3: CASSRGLAGKIDNEQFF

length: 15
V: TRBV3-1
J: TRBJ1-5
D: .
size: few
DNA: TGTGCCAGCAGCCAAGGGGATTTGGGCAATCAGCCCCAGCATTTT
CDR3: CASSQGDLGNQPQHF

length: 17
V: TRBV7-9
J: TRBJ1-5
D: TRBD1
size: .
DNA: TGTGCCAGCAGCTTCGGGGACAGGGGATGGGGCAATCAGCCCCAGCATTTT
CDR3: CASSFGDRGWGNQPQHF

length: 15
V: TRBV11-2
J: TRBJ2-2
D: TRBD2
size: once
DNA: TGTGCCAGCAGCTATAGCGGGAGAAACACCGGGGAGCTGTTTTTT
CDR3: CASSYSGRNTGELFF

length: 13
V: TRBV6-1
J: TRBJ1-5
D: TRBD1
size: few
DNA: TGTGCCAGCCTCGGACAGGGTGGTCAGCCCCAGCATTTT
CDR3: CASLGQGGQPQHF

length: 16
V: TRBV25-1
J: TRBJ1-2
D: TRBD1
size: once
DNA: TGTGCCAGCAGTGAATATATGGGACAGGGGGCCTATGGCTACACCTTC
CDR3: CASSEYMGQGAYGYTF

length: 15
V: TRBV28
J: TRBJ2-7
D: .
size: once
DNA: TGTGCCAGCAGTCCCCTGGACGGTCCGGGCTACGAGCAGTACTTC
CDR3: CASSPLDGPGYEQYF

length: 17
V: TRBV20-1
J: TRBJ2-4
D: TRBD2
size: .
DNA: TGCAGTGCTGGGGGACTAGCGGGCAATCTAGCCAAAAACATTCAGTACTTC
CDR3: CSAGGLAGNLAKNIQYF

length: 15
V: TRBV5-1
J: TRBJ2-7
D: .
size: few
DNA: TGCGCCAGCAGCTTCGAAGGTCTCCCATCCTACGAGCAGTACTTC
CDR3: CASSFEGLPSYEQYF

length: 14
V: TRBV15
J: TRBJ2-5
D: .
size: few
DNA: TGTGCCACCAGCAGAGAGGCAGTAGAAGAGACCCAGTACTTC
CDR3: CATSREAVEETQYF

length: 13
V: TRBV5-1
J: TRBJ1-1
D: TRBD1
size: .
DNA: TGCGCCAGCAGCTTACAGGGGGCTGATGAAGCTTTCTTT
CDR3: CASSLQGADEAFF

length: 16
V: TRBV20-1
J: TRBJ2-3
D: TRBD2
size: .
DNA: TGCAGTGCTAGACCCCCTCGCGGGAGTCTTACAGATACGCAGTATTTT
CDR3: CSARPPRGSLTDTQYF

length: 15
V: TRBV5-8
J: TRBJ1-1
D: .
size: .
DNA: TGTGCCAGCAGCATCGCTTCACCGACAAGCACTGAAGCTTTCTTT
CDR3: CASSIASPTSTEAFF

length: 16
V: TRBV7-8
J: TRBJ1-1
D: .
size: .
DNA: TGTGCCAGCAGCCTTACCGACAGGCCGGGCGACACTGAAGCTTTCTTT
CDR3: CASSLTDRPGDTEAFF

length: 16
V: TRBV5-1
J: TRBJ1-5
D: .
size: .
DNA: TGCGCCAGCAGCCCCTTTGCCTCCTCGGGCAATCAGCCCCAGCATTTT
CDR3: CASSPFASSGNQPQHF

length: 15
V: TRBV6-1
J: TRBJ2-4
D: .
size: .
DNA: TGTGCCAGCAGTAGGGCAACAGGGGCCAAAAACATTCAGTACTTC
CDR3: CASSRATGAKNIQYF

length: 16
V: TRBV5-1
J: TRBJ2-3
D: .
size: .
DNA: TGCGCCAGCAGCTTGGATGTAGGGACAACCACAGATACGCAGTATTTT
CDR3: CASSLDVGTTTDTQYF

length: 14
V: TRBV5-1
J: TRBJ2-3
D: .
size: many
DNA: TGCGCCAGCAGCCCCCCGACGAGCACAGATACGCAGTATTTT
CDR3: CASSPPTSTDTQYF

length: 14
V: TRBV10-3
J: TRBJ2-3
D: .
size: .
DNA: TGTGCCATCAGTGAGTACACGGCTCCCGGTACGCAGTATTTT
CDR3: CAISEYTAPGTQYF

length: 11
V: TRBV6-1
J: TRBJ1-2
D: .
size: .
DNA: TGTGCCAGCCGACCCAACTATGGCTACACCTTC
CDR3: CASRPNYGYTF

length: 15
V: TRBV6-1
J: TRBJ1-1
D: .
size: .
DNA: TGTGCCAGCAGCCCCACGGGTATCATGAACACTGAAGCTTTCTTT
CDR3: CASSPTGIMNTEAFF

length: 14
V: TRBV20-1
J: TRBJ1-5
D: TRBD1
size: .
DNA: TGCAGTGCTACCAGGGACAGCCTCAATCAGCCCCAGCATTTT
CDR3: CSATRDSLNQPQHF

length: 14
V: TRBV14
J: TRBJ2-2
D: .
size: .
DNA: TGTGCCAGCAGCCCCCAGCTTAACACCGGGGAGCTGTTTTTT
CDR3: CASSPQLNTGELFF

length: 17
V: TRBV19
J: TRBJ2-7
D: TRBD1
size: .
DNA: TGTGCCAGTAGTAAATACGCCGGGACAGGGGGAACCTACGAGCAGTACTTC
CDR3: CASSKYAGTGGTYEQYF

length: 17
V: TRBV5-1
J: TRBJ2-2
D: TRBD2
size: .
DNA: TGCGCCAGCAGCTCCCTGGATAGCGGGAGGACCACCGGGGAGCTGTTTTTT
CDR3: CASSSLDSGRTTGELFF